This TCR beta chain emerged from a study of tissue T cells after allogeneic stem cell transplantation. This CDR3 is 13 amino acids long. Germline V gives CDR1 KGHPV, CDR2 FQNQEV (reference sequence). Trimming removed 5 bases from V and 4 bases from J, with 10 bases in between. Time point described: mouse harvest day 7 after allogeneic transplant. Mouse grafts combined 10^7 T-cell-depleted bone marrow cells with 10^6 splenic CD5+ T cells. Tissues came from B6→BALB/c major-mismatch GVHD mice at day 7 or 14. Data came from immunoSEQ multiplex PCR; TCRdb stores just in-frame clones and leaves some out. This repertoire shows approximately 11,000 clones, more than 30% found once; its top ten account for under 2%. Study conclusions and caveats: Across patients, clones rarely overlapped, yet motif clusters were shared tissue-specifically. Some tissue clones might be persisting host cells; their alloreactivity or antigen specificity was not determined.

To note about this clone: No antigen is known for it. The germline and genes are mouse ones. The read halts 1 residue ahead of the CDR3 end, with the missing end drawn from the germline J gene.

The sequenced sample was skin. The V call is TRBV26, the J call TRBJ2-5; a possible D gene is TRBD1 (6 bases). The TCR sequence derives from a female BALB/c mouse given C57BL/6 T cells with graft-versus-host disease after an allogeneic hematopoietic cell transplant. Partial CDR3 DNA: TGTGCCAGCAGTGTACAGGGTAAAGACACCCAGTAC. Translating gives CASSVQGKDTQY. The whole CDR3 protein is CASSVQGKDTQYF.